The 27 T cell receptor beta chains below come from one sample, sequenced in a study of monozygotic twins with inflammatory bowel disease. Reprocessing the 5' RACE reads, TCRdb reports a single entry for every CDR3 protein and omits DNA. Its clone listing holds about 380,000 distinct CDR3 sequences. What was sequenced was blood. Receptors were obtained from a human donor with ulcerative colitis or Crohn's disease, or a healthy co-twin of an affected twin (not recorded which).

This chain connects TRBV5-1 to TRBJ2-5. Germline lookup yields CDR1 SGHRS and CDR2 YFSETQ. The CDR3 length is 14 residues. CDR3 residues: CASSLVVTQETQYF.

The V call is TRBV7-9, the J call TRBJ2-3; TCRdb's D call of TRBD1 is untestable without DNA. The CDR3 has 15 residues. Germline CDR1 and CDR2: SEHNR and FQNEAQ (reference sequence). The CDR3 sequence: CASSDRGSPPDTQYF.

The V call is TRBV15, the J call TRBJ2-3; TCRdb's D call, TRBD1, is unchecked because there is no DNA. There are 17 residues in the CDR3. From germline, CDR1 is LNHNV and CDR2 YYDKDF (reference sequence). CDR3 amino acids: CATSSDGGTHFTDTQYF.

The V gene is TRBV30, the J gene TRBJ2-2; TCRdb indicates TRBD1, and absent DNA this call remains unverified. CDR1 and CDR2 from the germline V gene are GTSNPN and SVGIG (reference sequence). This CDR3 contains 15 residues. CDR3 sequence: CAWSPSDRMSGELFF. The full variable domain, rest sourced from reference TRBV30 and TRBJ2-2, is SQTIHQWPATLVQPVGSPLSLECTVEGTSNPNLYWYRQAAGRGLQLLFYSVGIGQISSEVPQNLSASRPQDRQFILSSKKLLLSDSGFYLCAWSPSDRMSGELFFGEGSRLTVL.

The chain employs TRBV7-2 and TRBJ2-5; the D call from TCRdb, TRBD2, cannot be confirmed without DNA. The length of the CDR3 is 15 residues. The germline V gene has CDR1 SGHTA and CDR2 FQGNSA. CDR3 sequence reads: CASSLDLGGSETQYF.

This chain uses TRBV29-1 with TRBJ2-3; without DNA, the TCRdb call of TRBD1 cannot be checked. The CDR3 extends over 13 amino acids. Germline V gene data show CDR1 as SQVTM and CDR2 as ANQGSEA. CDR3 region: CSVIRDGGTTQYF.

V is TRBV3-1 and J is TRBJ2-3. This CDR3 spans 13 amino acids. Germline V gene data show CDR1 as LGHDT and CDR2 as YNNKEL (reference sequence). This chain's CDR3 is CASSAFLADTQYF.

V gene TRBV5-1 combines with J gene TRBJ2-6; absent DNA, TCRdb's TRBD1 call cannot be checked. The CDR3 loop spans 17 amino acids. CDR1 and CDR2 (germline): SGHRS, YFSETQ. CDR3: CASSHRDGSSGANVLTF.

This chain links TRBV6-5 with TRBJ1-6. Germline V lookup: CDR1 MNHEY, CDR2 SVGAGI. The CDR3 totals 16 residues. CDR3 residues: CASSYAESSYNSPLHF.

The rearrangement joins TRBV4-3 to TRBJ2-3; checking the TCRdb D call of TRBD2 is not possible without DNA. CDR1 is LGHNA and CDR2 is YSLEER in the germline V gene. There are 15 residues in the CDR3. CDR3 region: CASRPVAGRADTQYF.

The chain carries TRBV7-9 and TRBJ1-1; TCRdb's assignment of TRBD1 cannot be checked, as there is no DNA. CDR3 length: 16 amino acids. Per the germline V gene, CDR1 is SEHNR and CDR2 is FQNEAQ (reference sequence). CDR3 protein: CASSRQKGQGNTEAFF. The full variable domain, with the rest looked up from reference TRBV7-9 and TRBJ1-1, is DTGVSQNPRHKITKRGQNVTFRCDPISEHNRLYWYRQTLGQGPEFLTYFQNEAQLEKSRLLSDRFSAERPKGSFSTLEIQRTEQGDSAMYLCASSRQKGQGNTEAFFGQGTRLTVV.

The rearrangement links TRBV20-1 to TRBJ1-1. Germline V gives CDR1 DFQATT, CDR2 SNEGSKA (reference sequence). The CDR3 runs 16 residues. The chain's CDR3 is CSAPIGGRAPNTESFF.

V usage is TRBV10-3 and J usage is TRBJ1-5; TCRdb reports TRBD1, a call that lacks DNA to check it against. Germline V gene sequence: CDR1 ENHRY, CDR2 SYGVKD. The CDR3 is made up of 13 amino acids. The CDR3 spells CAISATGDQPQHF.

This sequence joins TRBV7-6 and TRBJ1-1; no DNA is available, so the TRBD1 call from TCRdb remains unchecked. CDR1 SGHVS and CDR2 FNYEAQ come from the germline V gene. There are 16 residues in the CDR3. The CDR3 spells CASSLGQGSLVTEAFF.

The chain is built from TRBV7-8 and TRBJ1-1; TCRdb names TRBD1, which stays unverified in the absence of DNA. The CDR3 covers 15 residues. From germline, CDR1 is SGHVS and CDR2 FQNEAQ. The CDR3 here is CASSLASRGDTEAFF.

The chain's CDR3 is CASSSRTNEQFF. This sequence joins TRBV12-3 or TRBV12-4 and TRBJ2-1. This CDR3 contains 12 residues.

The chain has TRBV7-3 and TRBJ2-1; TCRdb returns TRBD1, unconfirmable since there is no DNA. From germline, CDR1 is SGHTA and CDR2 FQGTGA. The CDR3 length is 15 residues. The CDR3 protein is CASSLNFGTYNEQFF.

The CDR3 sequence is CASSVIAGGPSNEQFF. V and J are TRBV11-2 and TRBJ2-1; no DNA is available, so the TRBD2 call from TCRdb remains unchecked. Germline CDR1 reads SGHAT; CDR2 reads FQNNGV. The CDR3 runs 16 residues. The complete variable domain, with remaining parts taken from reference TRBV11-2 and TRBJ2-1, reads EAGVAQSPRYKIIEKRQSVAFWCNPISGHATLYWYQQILGQGPKLLIQFQNNGVVDDSQLPKDRFSAERLKGVDSTLKIQPAKLEDSAVYLCASSVIAGGPSNEQFFGPGTRLTVL.

The V and J genes are TRBV12-3 or TRBV12-4 and TRBJ2-1; TCRdb returns TRBD2, unconfirmable since there is no DNA. The CDR3 length is 14 residues. The CDR3 is CASSPPTVPNEQFF.

The chain employs TRBV5-4 and TRBJ2-5. Germline CDR1 reads SGHNT; CDR2 reads YYREEE (reference sequence). The CDR3 runs 14 residues. CDR3 protein: CASSFVYNQETQYF.

This chain uses TRBV24-1 with TRBJ2-7; TCRdb names TRBD1, which stays unverified in the absence of DNA. There are 13 residues in the CDR3. The germline CDR1 and CDR2 sequences are KGHDR and SFDVKD. CDR3 in amino acids: CTTSDPDRDEQYF.

This rearrangement joins TRBV20-1 to TRBJ1-6; TCRdb gives TRBD1 as the D gene, but with no DNA this cannot be confirmed. This CDR3 has 14 amino acids. Germline lookup yields CDR1 DFQATT and CDR2 SNEGSKA (reference sequence). The CDR3 reads CSARSRTSLGALHF.

V and J are TRBV6-6 and TRBJ1-1. The germline CDR1 and CDR2 sequences are MNHNY and SVGAGI (reference sequence). This CDR3 has 13 amino acids. This CDR3 is CASSPRMDTEAFF.

This rearrangement joins TRBV7-3 to TRBJ2-1; TCRdb reports TRBD2, a call that lacks DNA to check it against. Germline V lookup: CDR1 SGHTA, CDR2 FQGTGA. This CDR3 region has 15 residues. The CDR3 loop reads CASSYLAGASSEQFF.

This CDR3 reads CSVEEGRGGSSYEQYF. The V and J genes are TRBV29-1 and TRBJ2-7; the D call of TRBD1 rests on TCRdb alone, since no DNA is present to check it. CDR1 is SQVTM and CDR2 is ANQGSEA in the germline V gene. This CDR3 is built from 16 residues.

V gene TRBV5-6 combines with J gene TRBJ1-5; TCRdb's D call, TRBD1, is unchecked because there is no DNA. Germline loops: CDR1 SGHDT, CDR2 YYEEEE. This CDR3 has 13 amino acids. CDR3 loop: CASSTGQGGTQHF. Together with reference TRBV5-6 and TRBJ1-5, the CDR3 gives the full variable domain: DAGVTQSPTHLIKTRGQQVTLRCSPKSGHDTVSWYQQALGQGPQFIFQYYEEEERQRGNFPDRFSGHQFPNYSSELNVNALLLGDSALYLCASSTGQGGTQHFGDGTRLSIL.

This chain uses TRBV5-1 with TRBJ2-1. The CDR3 consists of 12 residues. Looked up from germline, CDR1 is SGHRS and CDR2 is YFSETQ. The CDR3 here is CASSPTWNEQFF.